The source of this T cell receptor (beta chain) is a study of blood T cell repertoires in COVID-19. Assay: immunoSEQ multiplex PCR; the TCRdb copy retains only in-frame clones and omits some. The sample lists 150,000 to 200,000 clones, 84% occurring once. The CDR3 loop spans 15 amino acids. The germline V gene has CDR1 LNHDA and CDR2 SQIVND (reference sequence). V was trimmed by 7 bases and J by 2 bases, leaving 14 bases between them. In terms of age and location, participants ranged from roughly 18 to 95 years and lived in about 25 US areas. The source of this sequence is a woman between 45 and 65 years old who had recovered from COVID-19. The chain is built from TRBV19 and TRBJ2-2; D remains unclear. Sample: PBMCs or T cells enriched from blood (not recorded which). CDR3 in DNA: TGTGCCAGTACCTTTTATCCAGGTAACACCGGGGAGCTGTTTTTT. Amino acids: CASTFYPGNTGELFF.